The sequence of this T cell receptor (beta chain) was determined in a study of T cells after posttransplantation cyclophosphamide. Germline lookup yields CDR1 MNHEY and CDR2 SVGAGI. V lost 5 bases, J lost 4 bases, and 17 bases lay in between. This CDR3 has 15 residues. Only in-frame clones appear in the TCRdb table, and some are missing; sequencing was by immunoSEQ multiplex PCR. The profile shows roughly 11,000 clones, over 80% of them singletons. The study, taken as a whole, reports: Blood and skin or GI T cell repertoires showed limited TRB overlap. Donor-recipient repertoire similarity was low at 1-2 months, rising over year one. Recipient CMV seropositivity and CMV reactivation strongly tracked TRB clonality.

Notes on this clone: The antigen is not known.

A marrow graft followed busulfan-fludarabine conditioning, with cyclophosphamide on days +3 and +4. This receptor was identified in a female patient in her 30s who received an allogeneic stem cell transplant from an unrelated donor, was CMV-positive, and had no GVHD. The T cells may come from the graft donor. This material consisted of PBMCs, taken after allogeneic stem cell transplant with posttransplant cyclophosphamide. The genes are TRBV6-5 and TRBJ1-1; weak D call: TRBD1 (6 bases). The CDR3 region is CASSPKGTGSTEAFF. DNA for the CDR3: TGTGCCAGCAGTCCGAAGGGAACAGGGAGCACTGAAGCTTTCTTT.